This TCR beta chain was sequenced for a study of blood T cell repertoires in COVID-19. The wider study: PBMCs, B-cell-depleted T cells, or T cells were the source of the cDNA or gDNA that made up the material.

Trimming shortened V by 1 base and J by 8 bases, and 16 bases separated the two germline ends. The CDR3 is 15 residues long. Germline loops: CDR1 SGDLS, CDR2 YYNGEE. Profiled with immunoSEQ multiplex PCR; TCRdb holds only in-frame clones, not every one. The sample includes roughly 95,000 clones, over 80% of them seen just once. The rearrangement joins TRBV9 to TRBJ2-1, with D tentatively TRBD2 (7 bases). The sequence was collected from a woman aged 45-65 years in a cohort sampled during active COVID-19. Sequences were obtained from peripheral blood. CDR3 region: CASSVHGGPIDEQFF. The CDR3 DNA reads TGTGCCAGCAGCGTACACGGGGGGCCTATCGATGAGCAGTTCTTC.